Listed here are 29 T cell receptor beta chains from one sample, sequenced in a study of Graves' ophthalmopathy and Graves' hyperthyroidism. Amplification of TCR beta CDR3 regions used RNA transcripts. The first round was an RT-PCR with HTBI primers, and the second round was a multiplex PCR. TCRdb analysed the multiplex PCR reads with MiXCR anew, one entry per CDR3 protein. The table shows around 400,000 distinct CDR3 sequences, with around 20% occurring only once. Sequencing was carried out using peripheral blood. These receptors were taken from a woman between 18 and 29 years old with Graves' ophthalmopathy.

The gene calls are TRBV20-1 and TRBJ2-7; D is undetermined. The CDR3 is made up of 16 amino acids. Germline V gives CDR1 DFQATT, CDR2 SNEGSKA (reference sequence). Trimming cost V 1 base and J 4 bases, with 20 bases left between them. The DNA for the CDR3 is TGCAGTGCTAGAGGACGTCGTGACCAAGGATCGTACGAGCAGTACTTC. It encodes CSARGRRDQGSYEQYF.

In this sample, this clonotype turned up many times. The CDR3: CATSDPRRVDGYTF. CDR3 DNA sequence: TGTGCCACCAGTGACCCGCGACGAGTGGATGGCTACACCTTC. This chain uses TRBV24-1 with TRBJ1-2, with unresolved D. V was clipped by 4 bases and J by 6 bases, with 14 bases between them. The germline V gene encodes CDR1 KGHDR and CDR2 SFDVKD. The CDR3 consists of 14 residues.

This clonotype has just one count. J is TRBJ1-1 and V is TRBV6-2 or TRBV6-3; D uncertain. Trimming took 0 bases from V and 1 from J, leaving 21 bases between them. The CDR3 is made up of 19 amino acids. Per the germline V gene, CDR1 is MNHEY and CDR2 is SVGEGT. The CDR3 DNA reads as TGTGCCAGCAGTTACTCCTATAGATCCACAATCTTGGCGAACACTGAAGCTTTCTTT. The encoded protein is CASSYSYRSTILANTEAFF.

This clonotype was detected ten times or more. The junction does not match germline at one end; this may be a read error. The CDR3 sequence is CTIAKGFNQPQHF. Written as DNA, the CDR3 is TGTACCATCGCCAAAGGTTTCAATCAGCCCCAGCATTTT. This sequence joins TRBV10-3 and TRBJ1-5; D is ambiguous. Germline V CDR1 and CDR2: ENHRY, SYGVKD. The CDR3 contains 13 residues.

This chain uses TRBV6-2 or TRBV6-3 with TRBJ2-7, with 10 bases that match TRBD1. The CDR3 is made up of 17 amino acids. The germline V gene encodes CDR1 MNHEY and CDR2 SVGEGT. Germline trimming cut 1 base from V and 0 bases from J; bases unmatched to any gene: 6. As DNA, the CDR3 is TGTGCCAGCAGTTACTGGGGGGACAGGGGTTACTCCTACGAGCAGTACTTC. The encoded protein is CASSYWGDRGYSYEQYF.

In this sample, this clonotype turned up many times. This chain uses TRBV20-1 with TRBJ1-1; a possible D gene is TRBD1 (6 bases). The germline V gene encodes CDR1 DFQATT and CDR2 SNEGSKA (reference sequence). The CDR3 is 17 residues long. The V gene lost 4 bases and the J gene lost 4 bases, with 25 bases spanning the gap. The CDR3 protein is CSATLGLIEGGGTEAFF. CDR3 bases: TGCAGTGCTACCCTGGGGCTGATTGAGGGGGGCGGCACTGAAGCTTTCTTT.

This clonotype was counted ten times or more. The chain links TRBV6-2 or TRBV6-3 to TRBJ2-5, with TRBD2 as a possible D gene (6 bases). The CDR3 spans 16 residues. The V and J ends lost 0 bases and 0 bases respectively, with 11 bases between them. Germline V gene lookup returns CDR1 MNHEY and CDR2 SVGEGT. The CDR3 region has the DNA TGTGCCAGCAGTTACTCGGGTAGCGGAGACCAAGAGACCCAGTACTTC. Its translation: CASSYSGSGDQETQYF.

This clonotype was seen many times. This chain connects TRBV24-1 to TRBJ2-2; 7 bases align to TRBD1. The trim removed 1 base at V and 0 bases at J, leaving 4 bases unmatched. Germline lookup yields CDR1 KGHDR and CDR2 SFDVKD. The CDR3 spans 17 residues. CDR3 DNA: TGTGCCACCAGTGATTTCCGGGACAGAACGAACACCGGGGAGCTGTTTTTT. Its protein is CATSDFRDRTNTGELFF.

This clonotype was observed many times. The V and J genes are TRBV5-1 and TRBJ1-1; perhaps TRBD1 as D (6 bases). The germline V and J ends were trimmed by 1 base and 7 bases, with 17 bases remaining between them. There are 15 residues in the CDR3. Looked up from germline, CDR1 is SGHRS and CDR2 is YFSETQ. This CDR3 is CASSLTPGGGSEAFF. In DNA, the CDR3 is TGCGCCAGCAGCTTGACACCTGGAGGGGGAAGTGAAGCTTTCTTT.

This clonotype has ten or more counts. J is TRBJ1-5 and V is TRBV6-1, with D unresolved. The CDR3 has 15 amino acids. Trimming took 3 bases from V and 4 from J, leaving 13 bases between them. Germline values: CDR1 MNHNS, CDR2 SASEGT. The CDR3 is CASSDIVLGNQPQHF. As DNA, the CDR3 is TGTGCCAGCAGTGATATTGTGTTGGGAAATCAGCCCCAGCATTTT.

This clonotype has a count of ten or more. This chain connects TRBV7-2 to TRBJ2-4; the match to TRBD2 covers 9 bases. CDR3 length equals 15 residues. Losses at the gene ends were 2 bases for V and 4 bases for J; bases not matched to a gene: 3. The germline V gene has CDR1 SGHTA and CDR2 FQGNSA. Here the CDR3 reads CASSLKRGAKNIQYF. CDR3 sequence (DNA): TGTGCCAGCAGCTTAAAGCGGGGGGCGAAAAACATTCAGTACTTC.

This clonotype was picked up many times. The rearrangement uses TRBV11-1 and TRBJ1-6; D call uncertain. This CDR3 spans 23 amino acids. The V end was cut by 0 bases, the J end by 9 bases, with 36 bases between. The germline V gene has CDR1 SGHAT and CDR2 FQDESV (reference sequence). The CDR3 nucleotides read TGTGCCAGCAGCTTAGCCGCACCCCCTTCGCACAATGGGAAGACATTCGGGCGTTCACCCCTCCACTTT. The encoded protein is CASSLAAPPSHNGKTFGRSPLHF.

This clonotype was counted ten times or more. V is TRBV29-1 and J is TRBJ1-5; the D is unclear. Trimming shortened V by 6 bases and J by 1 base, and 13 bases separated the two germline ends. Per germline, CDR1 SQVTM and CDR2 ANQGSEA. This CDR3 has 14 amino acids. The CDR3: CSVSSGASNQPQHF. DNA of the CDR3: TGCAGCGTGAGCTCGGGAGCAAGCAATCAGCCCCAGCATTTT. Drawing the rest from reference TRBV29-1 and TRBJ1-5, the complete variable domain is SAVISQKPSRDICQRGTSLTIQCQVDSQVTMMFWYRQQPGQSLTLIATANQGSEATYESGFVIDKFPISRPNLTFSTLTVSNMSPEDSSIYLCSVSSGASNQPQHFGDGTRLSIL.

The J gene is TRBJ1-6, the V gene TRBV6-2 or TRBV6-3, with D tentatively TRBD1 (6 bases). Trimming removed 8 bases from V and 7 bases from J, with 15 bases in between. Germline CDR1 is MNHEY and CDR2 is SVGEGT. There are 14 residues in the CDR3. CDR3 sequence reads: CASDPGHGNSPLHF. For the CDR3, the DNA is TGTGCCAGCGACCCGGGACACGGCAATTCACCCCTCCACTTT.

This clonotype was counted between two and nine times. The chain couples TRBV3-1 to TRBJ2-7; 8 bases match TRBD1. Trimming took 5 bases from V and 5 from J; bases not matched to a gene: 8. This CDR3 has 14 residues. Germline V gene data show CDR1 as LGHDT and CDR2 as YNNKEL (reference sequence). The CDR3 loop reads CASSFRTGIHEQYF. The CDR3 DNA is TGTGCCAGCAGCTTCCGGACAGGGATCCACGAGCAGTACTTC.

Many counts were recorded for this clonotype. This chain uses TRBV12-3 or TRBV12-4 with TRBJ2-5, with 13 bases lining up with TRBD2. Unmatched junction bases numbered 6, after V lost 1 base and J lost 1 base. The CDR3 runs 18 residues. This CDR3 reads CASSLGRLAGGSQETQYF. The DNA for the CDR3 is TGTGCCAGCAGTTTAGGGCGACTAGCGGGAGGTTCCCAAGAGACCCAGTACTTC.

Many counts were recorded for this clonotype. This chain connects TRBV20-1 to TRBJ1-1, with D tentatively TRBD1 (6 bases). This CDR3 has 15 amino acids. V was cut by 3 bases and J by 0 bases, with 14 bases left in between. The germline V gene has CDR1 DFQATT and CDR2 SNEGSKA (reference sequence). The CDR3 region is CSARTLTGLNTEAFF. CDR3 sequence (DNA): TGCAGTGCTAGGACCTTGACAGGACTGAACACTGAAGCTTTCTTT.

The rearrangement joins TRBV5-1 to TRBJ2-7; 8 nucleotides match TRBD2. With 3 bases clipped from V and 3 bases from J, the junction kept 8 bases outside the gene matches. The CDR3 covers 15 residues. Germline V gene data show CDR1 as SGHRS and CDR2 as YFSETQ. In nucleotides, the CDR3 is TGCGCCAGCAGCTCCTCCAGCGGGAGAAGCTACGAGCAGTACTTC. Its translation: CASSSSSGRSYEQYF.

This clonotype was counted at least ten times. The chain combines TRBV12-3 or TRBV12-4 with TRBJ2-3, with a weak D call TRBD2 (5 bases). The CDR3 runs 15 residues. V dropped 1 base and J dropped 3 bases, with 11 bases sitting between them. The CDR3 DNA reads as TGTGCCAGCAGTTTAGAGTCTCGGAGGACAGATACGCAGTATTTT. Its translation is CASSLESRRTDTQYF.

This clonotype was found many times. This chain uses TRBV4-2 with TRBJ1-2, with D tentatively TRBD1 (5 bases). V lost 0 bases and J lost 4, with 15 bases in between. The CDR3 sequence is 16 residues long. Germline V gives CDR1 LGHNA, CDR2 YNFKEQ. The CDR3 region is CASSQDLAGRFYGYTF. The CDR3 bases are TGTGCCAGCAGCCAAGATCTTGCAGGGAGATTCTATGGCTACACCTTC.

This clonotype occurred many times. The chain joins TRBV11-2 to TRBJ2-7; no reliable D call. Trimming shortened V by 5 bases and J by 3 bases, and 17 bases separated the two germline ends. Germline-derived CDR1 and CDR2 are SGHAT and FQNNGV. The CDR3 loop spans 15 amino acids. This CDR3 reads CASSLIRAALYEQYF. CDR3 bases: TGTGCCAGCAGCCTCATCCGGGCCGCACTCTACGAGCAGTACTTC.

This clonotype was detected many times. V and J are TRBV19 and TRBJ2-7; 11 positions match TRBD1. Germline CDR1 and CDR2: LNHDA and SQIVND (reference sequence). V gave up 4 bases and J gave up 5 bases; unmatched junction bases: 4. The CDR3 contains 14 residues. CDR3 sequence reads: CASSTGQGENEQYF. In DNA, the CDR3 is TGTGCCAGTAGTACGGGACAGGGGGAGAACGAGCAGTACTTC.

This clonotype has at least ten counts. The chain uses TRBV12-3 or TRBV12-4 and TRBJ1-1, with 8 bases lining up with TRBD1. This CDR3 spans 15 amino acids. With 1 base clipped from V and 7 bases from J, the junction kept 8 bases outside the gene matches. CDR3 amino acids: CASSLVVQGAREAFF. Written as DNA, the CDR3 is TGTGCCAGCAGTTTAGTTGTGCAGGGGGCTCGTGAAGCTTTCTTT.

In its sample, this clonotype was seen many times. The genes are TRBV15 and TRBJ1-2; 8 bases are a match to TRBD1. V gave up 0 bases and J gave up 0 bases; unmatched junction bases: 3. This CDR3 is 16 amino acids long. Per germline, CDR1 LNHNV and CDR2 YYDKDF (reference sequence). CDR3 in DNA: TGTGCCACCAGCAGAGATACAGGGGGTTCTAACTATGGCTACACCTTC. Amino acid sequence: CATSRDTGGSNYGYTF.

The V call is TRBV6-5, the J call TRBJ1-5; a weak D match, TRBD1 (5 bases). From germline, CDR1 is MNHEY and CDR2 SVGAGI. The CDR3 has 15 residues. V gave up 7 bases and J gave up 3 bases, with 16 bases separating them. CDR3 residues: CASTSPRVVNQPQHF. DNA of the CDR3: TGTGCCAGCACTTCGCCCAGGGTGGTCAATCAGCCCCAGCATTTT.

In this sample, this clonotype turned up many times. The chain is built from TRBV6-1 and TRBJ1-1; D uncertain. V lost 10 bases and J lost 1, with 13 bases in between. This CDR3 contains 13 residues. Germline CDR1 reads MNHNS; CDR2 reads SASEGT. The CDR3 is CATLNWRNTEAFF. The CDR3 nucleotides read TGTGCCACCCTCAACTGGAGGAACACTGAAGCTTTCTTT.

The gene calls are TRBV12-3 or TRBV12-4 and TRBJ2-5; D call uncertain. The V gene lost 3 bases and the J gene lost 0 bases, with 14 bases spanning the gap. The CDR3 contains 16 residues. The CDR3 loop is CASSFGQTEYQETQYF. The CDR3 bases are TGTGCCAGCAGTTTCGGGCAGACCGAGTACCAAGAGACCCAGTACTTC.

A remark on this clonotype: Sequence at one end of the junction differs from germline and may be a read error. The V and J genes are TRBV30 and TRBJ2-7; 9 bases line up with TRBD1. The CDR3 totals 14 residues. Per the germline V gene, CDR1 is GTSNPN and CDR2 is SVGIG (reference sequence). In nucleotides, the CDR3 is TGCGCCTGGAGTGTAAACAGGGGGCGAAACGAGCAGTACTTC. Protein product: CAWSVNRGRNEQYF. Full variable domain (missing parts from reference TRBV30 and TRBJ2-7): SQTIHQWPATLVQPVGSPLSLECTVEGTSNPNLYWYRQAAGRGLQLLFYSVGIGQISSEVPQNLSASRPQDRQFILSSKKLLLSDSGFYLCAWSVNRGRNEQYFGPGTRLTVT.

J is TRBJ1-3 and V is TRBV15, with D unclear. The CDR3 consists of 16 residues. Per germline, CDR1 LNHNV and CDR2 YYDKDF (reference sequence). V was shortened by 0 bases and J by 4 bases, with 13 bases between the two germline ends. CDR3 sequence reads: CATSRDLRAWGNTIYF. DNA of the CDR3: TGTGCCACCAGCAGAGATCTAAGGGCGTGGGGAAACACCATATATTTT.